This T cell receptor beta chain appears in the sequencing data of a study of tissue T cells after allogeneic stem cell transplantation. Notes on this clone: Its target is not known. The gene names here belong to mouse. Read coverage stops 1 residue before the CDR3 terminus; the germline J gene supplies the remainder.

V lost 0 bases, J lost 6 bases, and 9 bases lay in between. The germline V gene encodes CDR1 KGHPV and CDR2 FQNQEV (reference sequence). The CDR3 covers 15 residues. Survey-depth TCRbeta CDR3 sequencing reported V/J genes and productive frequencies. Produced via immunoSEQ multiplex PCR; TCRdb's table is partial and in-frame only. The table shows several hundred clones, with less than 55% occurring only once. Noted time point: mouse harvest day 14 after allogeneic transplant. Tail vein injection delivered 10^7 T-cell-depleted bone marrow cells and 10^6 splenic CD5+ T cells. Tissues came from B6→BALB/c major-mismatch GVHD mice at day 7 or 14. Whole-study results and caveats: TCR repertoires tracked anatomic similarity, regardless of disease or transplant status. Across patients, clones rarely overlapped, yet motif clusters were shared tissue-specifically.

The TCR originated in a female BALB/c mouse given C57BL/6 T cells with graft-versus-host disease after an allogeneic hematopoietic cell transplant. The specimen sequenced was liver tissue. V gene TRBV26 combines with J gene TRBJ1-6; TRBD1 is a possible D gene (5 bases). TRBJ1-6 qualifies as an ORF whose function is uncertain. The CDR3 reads CASSLSGASNSPLYF. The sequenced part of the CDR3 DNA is TGTGCCAGCAGTCTGTCAGGGGCCTCTAATTCGCCCCTCTAC.